What follows is one T cell receptor beta chain and its context. The data originate from a study of T cells in Graves' hyperthyroidism and ophthalmopathy. Germline trimming cut 10 bases from V and 1 base from J; bases unmatched to any gene: 8. Germline CDR1 is MNHEY and CDR2 is SVGEGT. CDR3 size: 16 residues. Investigators excluded patients with uncontrolled infection, other autoimmune disease, pregnancy or lactation. The PBMCs had their origin in about 9.7 ml of fresh peripheral blood. Using RNA transcripts as the source, TCR beta CDR3 regions were amplified. The study used the HTBI primer set for a first-round RT-PCR of the TCR CDR3. TCRdb fed the multiplex PCR reads into MiXCR, producing one record per CDR3 protein. This sample yields about 600,000 distinct CDR3 sequences, of which roughly 15% are seen a single time; 2.5% to 4% belongs to the top ten.

This receptor was taken from a woman aged 35 to 49 with Graves' ophthalmopathy. The rearrangement joins TRBV6-2 or TRBV6-3 to TRBJ2-3, with TRBD2 identical over 13 bases. The sequencing input was blood. In nucleotides, the CDR3 is TGTGCCACAAGGACTAGCGGGAGTTTGGGCACAGATACGCAGTATTTT. This translates into CATRTSGSLGTDTQYF.